Following are 6 T cell receptor beta chains from one sample sequenced in a study of cytomegalovirus exposure and HLA in healthy donors. The PCR contained 60 Vbeta and 13 Jbeta primers. The assay was immunoSEQ multiplex PCR, and TCRdb's table has in-frame clones only and misses some. The sample has 150,000 or so clones; the top ten hold over 1.5%. Sequencing was done on a sample of PBMCs. The receptors here all came from a man between 18 and 35 years old in good health and CMV-seronegative.

The chain recombines TRBV9 with TRBJ1-1, with D unresolved. This CDR3 is 14 amino acids long. The V end was cut by 2 bases, the J end by 1 base, with 9 bases between. Germline V lookup: CDR1 SGDLS, CDR2 YYNGEE. CDR3 in DNA: TGTGCCAGCAGCGTTGTCACGGGGAACACTGAAGCTTTCTTT. Its protein product is CASSVVTGNTEAFF.

V gene TRBV30 combines with J gene TRBJ1-1; D gene uncertain. This CDR3 is built from 10 residues. The V and J ends lost 5 bases and 5 bases respectively, with 6 bases between them. In germline, CDR1 is GTSNPN, CDR2 SVGIG (reference sequence). In DNA, the CDR3 is TGTGCCTGGGGCATAACTGAAGCTTTCTTT. It translates to CAWGITEAFF.

The rearrangement links TRBV7-3 to TRBJ1-1; perhaps TRBD1 as D (5 bases). The CDR3 runs 14 residues. Germline CDR1 is SGHTA and CDR2 is FQGTGA. Trimming shortened V by 3 bases and J by 4 bases, and 12 bases separated the two germline ends. CDR3 bases: TGTGCCAGCAGCTTCGGGGGGGATGGCACTGAAGCTTTCTTT. Encoded protein: CASSFGGDGTEAFF.

V gene TRBV2 combines with J gene TRBJ2-7, with D tentatively TRBD2 (6 bases). The CDR3 covers 17 residues. Germline CDR1 reads SNHLY; CDR2 reads FYNNEI. V lost 4 bases, J lost 3 bases, and 22 bases lay in between. This chain's CDR3 is CASSASGLAHHRYEQYF. For the CDR3, the DNA is TGTGCCAGCAGTGCAAGCGGGCTAGCGCACCACCGCTACGAGCAGTACTTC. Drawing the rest from reference TRBV2 and TRBJ2-7, the complete variable domain is EPEVTQTPSHQVTQMGQEVILRCVPISNHLYFYWYRQILGQKVEFLVSFYNNEISEKSEIFDDQFSVERPDGSNFTLKIRSTKLEDSAMYFCASSASGLAHHRYEQYFGPGTRLTVT.

The J gene is TRBJ2-5, the V gene TRBV9; 11 bases line up with TRBD2. The CDR3 sequence is 17 residues long. V was pared by 0 bases and J by 1 base, with 5 bases of the junction left unmatched. Germline CDR1 SGDLS, CDR2 YYNGEE. The chain's CDR3 is CASSVATSGGLQETQYF. As DNA, the CDR3 is TGTGCCAGCAGCGTAGCTACTAGCGGGGGACTCCAAGAGACCCAGTACTTC.

The CDR3 loop is CASSPRLADFGETQYF. CDR3 coding DNA: TGTGCCAGCAGCCCTCGACTAGCGGACTTTGGAGAGACCCAGTACTTC. V gene TRBV11-2 combines with J gene TRBJ2-5, with TRBD2 identical over 9 bases. The CDR3 loop spans 16 amino acids. Germline V lookup: CDR1 SGHAT, CDR2 FQNNGV. Trimming at V came to 5 bases and at J to 4 bases, leaving 11 bases not matched to a gene.